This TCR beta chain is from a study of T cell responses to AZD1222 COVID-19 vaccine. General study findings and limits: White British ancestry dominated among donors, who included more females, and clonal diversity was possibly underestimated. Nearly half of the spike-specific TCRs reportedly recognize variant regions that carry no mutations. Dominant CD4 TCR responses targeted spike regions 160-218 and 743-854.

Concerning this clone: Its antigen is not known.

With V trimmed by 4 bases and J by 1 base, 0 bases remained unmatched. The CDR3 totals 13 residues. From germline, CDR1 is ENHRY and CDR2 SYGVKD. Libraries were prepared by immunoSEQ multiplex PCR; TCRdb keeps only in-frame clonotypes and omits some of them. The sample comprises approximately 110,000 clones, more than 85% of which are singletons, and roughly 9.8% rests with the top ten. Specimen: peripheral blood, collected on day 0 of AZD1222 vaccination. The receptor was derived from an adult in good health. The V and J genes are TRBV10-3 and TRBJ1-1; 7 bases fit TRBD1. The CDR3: CAISGQGNTEAFF. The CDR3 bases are TGTGCCATCAGTGGACAGGGGAACACTGAAGCTTTCTTT.